This T cell receptor (beta chain) comes out of a study of graft-versus-host responses after intestinal transplantation. Across the study: Isolated intestinal, liver-intestinal, or multivisceral transplants were what recipients had.

CDR3 length equals 13 residues. The ends lost 8 bases at V and 3 bases at J; junction bases unmatched: 6. Germline CDR1 is GTSNPN and CDR2 is SVGIG (reference sequence). Regarding this clone: What it recognizes is unknown.

Study outcomes and limitations: Circulating GvH clone levels at their peak were associated with HvG declines (early post-transplant). Marrow from the recipient contained GvH clones, some of which had appeared first in ileum or blood.

Clones were sequenced by immunoSEQ multiplex PCR, and TCRdb holds only the in-frame ones, with some missing. The table has around 100,000 clones, roughly 89% seen once. The chain couples TRBV30 to TRBJ2-3; the match to TRBD2 covers 9 bases. The clonotype comes from a human donor who was the organ donor for an intestinal transplant. Sequences were derived from unstimulated CD4+ T cells sorted from spleen or lymph node cells, sampled before transplant. CDR3 amino acids: CARASGVTDTQYF. DNA for the CDR3: TGTGCCCGTGCTAGCGGGGTTACAGATACGCAGTATTTT.